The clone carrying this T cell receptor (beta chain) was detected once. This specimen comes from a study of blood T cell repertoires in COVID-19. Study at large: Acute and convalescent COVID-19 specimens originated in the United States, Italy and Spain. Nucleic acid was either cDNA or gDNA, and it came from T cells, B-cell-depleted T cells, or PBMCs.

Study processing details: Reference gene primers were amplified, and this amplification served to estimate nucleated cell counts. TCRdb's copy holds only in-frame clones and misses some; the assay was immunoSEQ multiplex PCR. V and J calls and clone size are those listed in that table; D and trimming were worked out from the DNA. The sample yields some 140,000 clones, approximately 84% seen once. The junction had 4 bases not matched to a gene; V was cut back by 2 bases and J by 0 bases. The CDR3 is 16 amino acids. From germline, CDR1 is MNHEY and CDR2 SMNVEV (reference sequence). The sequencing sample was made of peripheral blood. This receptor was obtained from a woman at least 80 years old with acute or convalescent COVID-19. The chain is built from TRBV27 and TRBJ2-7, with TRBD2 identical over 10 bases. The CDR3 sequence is CASSLRPSGSSYEQYF. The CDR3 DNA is TGTGCCAGCAGTTTACGGCCTAGCGGGAGCTCCTACGAGCAGTACTTC.